The source of this T cell receptor (beta chain) is a study of beta chain features in type 1 diabetes. The whole isolated RNA underwent reverse transcription, so sequencing captured expressed TCRB transcripts. Naive, central memory and regulatory T cell samples produced a mean of roughly 3.8 million reads. TCRdb's copy holds only in-frame clones and misses some; the assay was immunoSEQ multiplex PCR. The data show roughly 450,000 clones, with 10% to 12% seen just once and around 0.05% held by the top ten. Sorting based on CD45RO/CCR7/CD25/CD127/CD95/CD27 separated CD4+ naive, central memory, regulatory and stem cell-like memory cells. This clone was seen a handful of times. Per germline, CDR1 MNHEY and CDR2 SVGAGI. The V end lost 5 bases, the J end lost 0 bases, and 11 bases lay between the germline ends. The CDR3 has 14 residues.

This TCR was recovered from a woman aged 18-30 years in good health. The V and J genes are TRBV6-5 and TRBJ2-7; D remains ambiguous. The sample taken for sequencing was naive CD4+ T cells from blood. CDR3 residues: CASSPSPGSYEQYV. As DNA, the CDR3 is TGTGCCAGCAGTCCTTCCCCGGGCTCCTACGAGCAGTACGTC.